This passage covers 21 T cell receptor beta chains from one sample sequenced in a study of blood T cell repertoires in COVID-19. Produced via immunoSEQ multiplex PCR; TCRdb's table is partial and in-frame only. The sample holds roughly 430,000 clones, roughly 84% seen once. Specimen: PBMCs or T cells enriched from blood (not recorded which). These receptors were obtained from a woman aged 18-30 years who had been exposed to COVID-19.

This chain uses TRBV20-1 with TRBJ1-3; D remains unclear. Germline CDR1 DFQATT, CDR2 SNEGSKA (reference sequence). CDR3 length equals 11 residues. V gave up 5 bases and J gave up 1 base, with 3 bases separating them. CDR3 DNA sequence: TGCAGTGCTCATTCTGGAAACACCATATATTTT. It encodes CSAHSGNTIYF.

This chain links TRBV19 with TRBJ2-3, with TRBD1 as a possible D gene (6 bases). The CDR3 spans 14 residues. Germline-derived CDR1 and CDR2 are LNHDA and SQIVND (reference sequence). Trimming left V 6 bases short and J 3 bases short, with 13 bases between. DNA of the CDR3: TGTGCCAGTAGACAGGGAAGGGGAACAGATACGCAGTATTTT. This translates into CASRQGRGTDTQYF. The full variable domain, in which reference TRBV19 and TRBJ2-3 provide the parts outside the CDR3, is DGGITQSPKYLFRKEGQNVTLSCEQNLNHDAMYWYRQDPGQGLRLIYYSQIVNDFQKGDIAEGYSVSREKKESFPLTVTSAQKNPTAFYLCASRQGRGTDTQYFGPGTRLTVL.

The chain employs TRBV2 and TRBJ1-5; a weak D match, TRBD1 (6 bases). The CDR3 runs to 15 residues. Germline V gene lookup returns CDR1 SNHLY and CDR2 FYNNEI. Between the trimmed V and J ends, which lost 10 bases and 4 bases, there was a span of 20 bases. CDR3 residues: CAIPLNRDTNQPQHF. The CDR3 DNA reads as TGTGCCATCCCTCTTAACCGGGACACTAATCAGCCCCAGCATTTT.

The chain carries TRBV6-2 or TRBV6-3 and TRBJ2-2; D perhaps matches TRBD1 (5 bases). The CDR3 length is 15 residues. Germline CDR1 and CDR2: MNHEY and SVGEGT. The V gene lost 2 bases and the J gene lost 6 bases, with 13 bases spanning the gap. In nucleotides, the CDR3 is TGTGCCAGCAGTTACCGGCCAGGGTCCGCCGGGGAGCTGTTTTTT. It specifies CASSYRPGSAGELFF.

The CDR3 nucleotides are TGTGCCAGCAGTGACTGGGGGGCAACTAATGAAAAACTGTTTTTT. Translating gives CASSDWGATNEKLFF. The chain links TRBV2 to TRBJ1-4; TRBD1 is a possible D gene (5 bases). Per the germline V gene, CDR1 is SNHLY and CDR2 is FYNNEI. Trimming pared 3 bases from V and 0 bases from J, leaving 8 bases between. The CDR3 runs to 15 residues.

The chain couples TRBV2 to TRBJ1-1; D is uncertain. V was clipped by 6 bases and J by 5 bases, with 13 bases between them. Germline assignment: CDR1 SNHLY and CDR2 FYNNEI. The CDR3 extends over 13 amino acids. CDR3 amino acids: CASRDWLSTEAFF. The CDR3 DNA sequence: TGTGCCAGCAGGGACTGGTTGTCTACTGAAGCTTTCTTT.

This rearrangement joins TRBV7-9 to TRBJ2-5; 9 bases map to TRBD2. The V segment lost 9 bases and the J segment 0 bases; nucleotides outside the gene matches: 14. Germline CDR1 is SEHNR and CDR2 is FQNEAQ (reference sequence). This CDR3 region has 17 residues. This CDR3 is CASSGQQAGGYQETQYF. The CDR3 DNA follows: TGTGCCAGTTCCGGGCAACAAGCGGGGGGATACCAAGAGACCCAGTACTTC.

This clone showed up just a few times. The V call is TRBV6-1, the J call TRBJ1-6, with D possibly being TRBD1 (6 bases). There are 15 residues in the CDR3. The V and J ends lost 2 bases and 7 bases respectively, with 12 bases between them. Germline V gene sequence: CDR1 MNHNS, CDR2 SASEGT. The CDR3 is CASSESGGINSPLHF. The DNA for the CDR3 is TGTGCCAGCAGTGAAAGTGGGGGCATCAATTCACCCCTCCACTTT.

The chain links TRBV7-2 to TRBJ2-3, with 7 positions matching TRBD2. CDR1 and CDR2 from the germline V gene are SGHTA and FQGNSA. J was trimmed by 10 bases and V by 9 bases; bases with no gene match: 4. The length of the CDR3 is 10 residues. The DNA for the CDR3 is TGTGCCAGTGGACTAGACTCGCAGTATTTT. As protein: CASGLDSQYF.

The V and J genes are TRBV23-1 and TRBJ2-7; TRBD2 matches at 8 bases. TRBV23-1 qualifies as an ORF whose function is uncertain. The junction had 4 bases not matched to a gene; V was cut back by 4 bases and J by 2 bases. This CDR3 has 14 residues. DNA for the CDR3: TGCGCCAGCAGTCTTCCGACTAGCGCCTACGAGCAGTACTTC. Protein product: CASSLPTSAYEQYF.

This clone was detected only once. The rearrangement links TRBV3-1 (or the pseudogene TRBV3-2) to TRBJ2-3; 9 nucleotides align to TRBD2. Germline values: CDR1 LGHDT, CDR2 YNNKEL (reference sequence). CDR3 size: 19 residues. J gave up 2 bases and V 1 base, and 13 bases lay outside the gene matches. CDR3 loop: CASSQARRGGPLTTDTQYF. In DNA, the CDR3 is TGTGCCAGCAGCCAAGCTCGGCGGGGGGGGCCACTGACCACAGATACGCAGTATTTT.

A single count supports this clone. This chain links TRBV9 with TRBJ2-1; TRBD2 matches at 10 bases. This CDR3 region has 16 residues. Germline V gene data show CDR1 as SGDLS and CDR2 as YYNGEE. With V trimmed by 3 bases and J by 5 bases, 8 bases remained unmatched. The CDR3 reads CASSARELAGNNEQFF. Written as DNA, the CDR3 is TGTGCCAGCAGCGCCCGGGAACTAGCGGGGAACAATGAGCAGTTCTTC.

CDR3 coding DNA: TGTGCCAGCAGCGTAGAATGGCTTCCGGGAATAAGCACTGAAGCTTTCTTT. This codes for CASSVEWLPGISTEAFF. The rearrangement uses TRBV9 and TRBJ1-1; D uncertain. V dropped 0 bases and J dropped 4 bases, with 19 bases sitting between them. Germline lookup yields CDR1 SGDLS and CDR2 YYNGEE. CDR3 size: 17 residues.

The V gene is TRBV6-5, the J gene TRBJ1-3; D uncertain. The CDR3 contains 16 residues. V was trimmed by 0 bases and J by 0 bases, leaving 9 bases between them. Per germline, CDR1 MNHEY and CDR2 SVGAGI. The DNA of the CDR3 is TGTGCCAGCAGTTACTCAGAGGCGGGCTCTGGAAACACCATATATTTT. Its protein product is CASSYSEAGSGNTIYF.

The CDR3 loop is CASSPGTSGFYEQYF. The CDR3 DNA reads as TGCGCCAGCAGCCCTGGGACTAGCGGCTTCTACGAGCAGTACTTC. The rearrangement links TRBV5-1 to TRBJ2-7, with 11 bases aligning to TRBD2. V lost 4 bases, J lost 3 bases, and 6 bases stayed unmatched. Germline lookup yields CDR1 SGHRS and CDR2 YFSETQ. The CDR3 runs to 15 residues.

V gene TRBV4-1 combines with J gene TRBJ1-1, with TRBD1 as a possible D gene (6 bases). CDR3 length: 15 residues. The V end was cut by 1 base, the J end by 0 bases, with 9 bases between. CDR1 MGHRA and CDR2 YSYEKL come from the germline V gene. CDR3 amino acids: CASSQVSGVNTEAFF. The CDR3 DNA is TGCGCCAGCAGCCAAGTTTCAGGGGTGAACACTGAAGCTTTCTTT.

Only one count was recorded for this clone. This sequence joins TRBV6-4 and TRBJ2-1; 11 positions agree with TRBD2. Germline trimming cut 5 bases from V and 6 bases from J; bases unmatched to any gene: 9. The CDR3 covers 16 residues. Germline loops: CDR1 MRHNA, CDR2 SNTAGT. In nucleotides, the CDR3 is TGTGCCAGCAGTTCCGGGACTAGCGGCCTACCCAATGAGCAGTTCTTC. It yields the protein CASSSGTSGLPNEQFF.

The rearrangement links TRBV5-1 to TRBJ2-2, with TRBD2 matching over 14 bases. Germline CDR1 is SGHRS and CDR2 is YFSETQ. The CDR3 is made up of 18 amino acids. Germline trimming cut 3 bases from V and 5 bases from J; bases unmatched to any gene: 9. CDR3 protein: CASSSRLAGGPYTGELFF. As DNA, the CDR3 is TGCGCCAGCAGCTCCCGACTAGCGGGAGGGCCTTATACCGGGGAGCTGTTTTTT. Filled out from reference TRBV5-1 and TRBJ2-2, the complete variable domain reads KAGVTQTPRYLIKTRGQQVTLSCSPISGHRSVSWYQQTPGQGLQFLFEYFSETQRNKGNFPGRFSGRQFSNSRSEMNVSTLELGDSALYLCASSSRLAGGPYTGELFFGEGSRLTVL.

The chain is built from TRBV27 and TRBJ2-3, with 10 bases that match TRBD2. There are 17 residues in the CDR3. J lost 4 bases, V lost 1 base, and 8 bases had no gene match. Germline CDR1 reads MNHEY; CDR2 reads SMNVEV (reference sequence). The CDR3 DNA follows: TGTGCCAGCAGTTTATTACTCAGCGGGGGGGCCGCAGATACGCAGTATTTT. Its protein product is CASSLLLSGGAADTQYF.

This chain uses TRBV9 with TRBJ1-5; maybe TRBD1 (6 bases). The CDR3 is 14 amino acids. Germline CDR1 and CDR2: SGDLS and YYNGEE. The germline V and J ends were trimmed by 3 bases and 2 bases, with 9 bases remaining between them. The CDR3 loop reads CASSAPGGNQPQHF. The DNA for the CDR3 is TGTGCCAGCAGCGCGCCAGGGGGCAATCAGCCCCAGCATTTT. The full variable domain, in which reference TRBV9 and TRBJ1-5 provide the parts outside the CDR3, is DSGVTQTPKHLITATGQRVTLRCSPRSGDLSVYWYQQSLDQGLQFLIQYYNGEERAKGNILERFSAQQFPDLHSELNLSSLELGDSALYFCASSAPGGNQPQHFGDGTRLSIL.

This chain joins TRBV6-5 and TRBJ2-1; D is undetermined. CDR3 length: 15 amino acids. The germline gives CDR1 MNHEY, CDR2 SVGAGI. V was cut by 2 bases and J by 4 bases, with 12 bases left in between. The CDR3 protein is CASSYGPSGYNEQFF. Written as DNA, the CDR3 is TGTGCCAGCAGTTACGGCCCCTCAGGATACAATGAGCAGTTCTTC.